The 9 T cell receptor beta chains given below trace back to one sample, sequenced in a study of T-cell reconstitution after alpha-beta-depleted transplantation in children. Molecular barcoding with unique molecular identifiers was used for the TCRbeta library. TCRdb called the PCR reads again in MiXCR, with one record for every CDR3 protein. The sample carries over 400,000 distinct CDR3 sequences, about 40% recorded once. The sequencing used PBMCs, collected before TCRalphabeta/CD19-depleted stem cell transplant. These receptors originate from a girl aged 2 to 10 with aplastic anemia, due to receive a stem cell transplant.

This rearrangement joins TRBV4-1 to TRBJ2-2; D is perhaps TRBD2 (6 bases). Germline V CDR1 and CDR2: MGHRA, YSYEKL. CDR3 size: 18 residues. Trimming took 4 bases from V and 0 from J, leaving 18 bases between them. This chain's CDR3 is CASSPLFLGGPNTGELFF. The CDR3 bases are TGCGCCAGCAGCCCCCTTTTCCTGGGAGGCCCGAACACCGGGGAGCTGTTTTTT.

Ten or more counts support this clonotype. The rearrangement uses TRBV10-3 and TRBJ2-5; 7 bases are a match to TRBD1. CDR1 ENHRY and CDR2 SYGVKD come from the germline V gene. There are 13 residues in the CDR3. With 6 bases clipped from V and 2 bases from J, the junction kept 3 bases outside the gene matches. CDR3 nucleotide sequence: TGTGCCATCAGCTTGACAGGGCAAGAGACCCAGTACTTC. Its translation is CAISLTGQETQYF.

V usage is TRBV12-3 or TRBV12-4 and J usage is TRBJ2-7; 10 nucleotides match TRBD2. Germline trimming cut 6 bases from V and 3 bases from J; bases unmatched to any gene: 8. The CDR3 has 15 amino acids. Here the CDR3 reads CASSPSSGRVYEQYF. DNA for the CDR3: TGTGCCAGCAGCCCCTCCAGCGGGAGGGTCTACGAGCAGTACTTC.

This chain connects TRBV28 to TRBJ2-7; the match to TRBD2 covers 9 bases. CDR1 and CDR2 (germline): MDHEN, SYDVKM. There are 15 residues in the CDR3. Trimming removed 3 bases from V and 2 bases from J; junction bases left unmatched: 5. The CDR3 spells CASSFKLAGPYEQYF. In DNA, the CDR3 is TGTGCCAGCAGTTTCAAACTAGCGGGTCCCTACGAGCAGTACTTC.

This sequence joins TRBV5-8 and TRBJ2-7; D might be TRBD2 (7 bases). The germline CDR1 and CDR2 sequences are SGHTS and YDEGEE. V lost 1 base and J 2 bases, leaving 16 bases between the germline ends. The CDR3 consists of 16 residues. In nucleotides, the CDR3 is TGTGCCAGCAGCTTGTCAAAGGGGGGGCCGGCCTACGAGCAGTACTTC. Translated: CASSLSKGGPAYEQYF.

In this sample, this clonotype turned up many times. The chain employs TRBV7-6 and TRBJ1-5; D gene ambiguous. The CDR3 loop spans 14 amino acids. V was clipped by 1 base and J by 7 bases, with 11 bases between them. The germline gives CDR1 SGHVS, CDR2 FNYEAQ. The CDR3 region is CASSLVGSGQPQHF. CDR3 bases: TGTGCCAGCAGCTTAGTCGGATCGGGACAGCCCCAGCATTTT.

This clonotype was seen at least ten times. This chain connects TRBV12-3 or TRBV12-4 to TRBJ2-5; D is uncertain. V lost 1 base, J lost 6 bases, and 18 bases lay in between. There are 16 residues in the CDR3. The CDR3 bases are TGTGCCAGCAGTTTAGAGTTTTCCCCAATGGGGAAGACCCAGTACTTC. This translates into CASSLEFSPMGKTQYF.

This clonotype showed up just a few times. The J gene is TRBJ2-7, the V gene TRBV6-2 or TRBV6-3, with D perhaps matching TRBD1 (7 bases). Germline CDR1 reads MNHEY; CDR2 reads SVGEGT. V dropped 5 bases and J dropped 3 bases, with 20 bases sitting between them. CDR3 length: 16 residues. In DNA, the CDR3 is TGTGCCAGCAGTCCTCAGGGGGGCCTACTATTCTACGAGCAGTACTTC. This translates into CASSPQGGLLFYEQYF.

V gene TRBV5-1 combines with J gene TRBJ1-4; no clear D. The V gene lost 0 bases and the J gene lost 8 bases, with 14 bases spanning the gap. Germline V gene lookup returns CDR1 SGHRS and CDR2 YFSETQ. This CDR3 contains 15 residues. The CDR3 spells CASSLGSKGVEKLFF. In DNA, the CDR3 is TGCGCCAGCAGCTTGGGATCCAAGGGCGTCGAAAAACTGTTTTTT.